This entry lists 7 T cell receptor beta chains sequenced from one sample in a study of OX40 agonist ivuxolimab in advanced cancers. Generated by immunoSEQ multiplex PCR, the TCRdb table keeps only in-frame clones and is missing some. The sample has tens of thousands of clones; about 86% are singletons. Sequences were derived from CD4+ or CD8+ T cells sorted from blood, sampled in a trial of the OX40 agonist ivuxolimab. These receptors were taken from an adult with an advanced solid tumor such as melanoma, head and neck, liver or kidney cancer.

This sequence joins TRBV20-1 and TRBJ2-1, with 8 positions matching TRBD2. After removal of 6 bases from V and 15 bases from J, the junction contained 10 bases not matched to a gene. From germline, CDR1 is DFQATT and CDR2 SNEGSKA (reference sequence). There are 11 residues in the CDR3. DNA for the CDR3: TGCAGTGCCAGGTGGCGGGAGGTCCCGTTCTTC. The encoded protein is CSARWREVPFF.

V usage is TRBV7-8 and J usage is TRBJ2-7, with 7 bases that match TRBD1. The J segment lost 4 bases and the V segment lost 5 bases, leaving 8 bases of the junction unmatched. CDR3 size: 14 residues. Per the germline V gene, CDR1 is SGHVS and CDR2 is FQNEAQ. CDR3 region: CASSATGKSYEQYF. The CDR3 coding sequence is TGTGCCAGCAGCGCGACAGGGAAGAGTTACGAGCAGTACTTC.

The chain combines TRBV7-9 with TRBJ2-1; 7 bases agree with TRBD1. Trimming at V came to 2 bases and at J to 8 bases, leaving 21 bases not matched to a gene. The CDR3 has 19 residues. Germline CDR1 is SEHNR and CDR2 is FQNEAQ (reference sequence). CDR3 sequence (DNA): TGTGCCAGCAGCTTATACCGCGACAGGGCTATCGGCATAAGGGATGAGCAGTTCTTC. Amino acid sequence: CASSLYRDRAIGIRDEQFF.

The CDR3 is CATRHGRMNTEAFF. CDR3 DNA sequence: TGTGCCACCCGGCACGGGAGGATGAACACTGAAGCTTTCTTT. The chain recombines TRBV6-5 with TRBJ1-1; no clear D. V shed 10 bases and J shed 0 bases, with 15 bases lying between them. Germline-derived CDR1 and CDR2 are MNHEY and SVGAGI. This CDR3 region has 14 residues.

The chain employs TRBV11-2 and TRBJ1-2; D is perhaps TRBD1 (6 bases). The CDR3 runs 14 residues. The V gene lost 1 base and the J gene lost 6 bases, with 12 bases spanning the gap. Germline V gives CDR1 SGHAT, CDR2 FQNNGV. CDR3 protein: CASSLGSRQDGYTF. DNA for the CDR3: TGTGCCAGCAGCTTAGGAAGTCGACAGGATGGCTACACCTTC.

V is TRBV7-2 and J is TRBJ2-3; the D call may be TRBD1 or TRBD2 (5 bases each). CDR1 and CDR2 (germline): SGHTA, FQGNSA. V lost 5 bases and J lost 2, with 11 bases in between. The CDR3 extends over 14 amino acids. Written as DNA, the CDR3 is TGTGCCAGCAGCCGGGGCGAGCTCACAGATACGCAGTATTTT. Protein: CASSRGELTDTQYF. The full variable domain, completed using reference TRBV7-2 and TRBJ2-3, is GAGVSQSPSNKVTEKGKDVELRCDPISGHTALYWYRQSLGQGLEFLIYFQGNSAPDKSGLPSDRFSAERTGGSVSTLTIQRTQQEDSAVYLCASSRGELTDTQYFGPGTRLTVL.

This chain joins TRBV7-6 and TRBJ2-3; D remains unclear. CDR1 and CDR2 (germline): SGHVS, FNYEAQ. The V gene lost 7 bases and the J gene lost 3 bases, with 5 bases spanning the gap. The CDR3 is made up of 11 amino acids. The CDR3 nucleotides are TGTGCCAGCAAAGGGACAGATACGCAGTATTTT. The encoded protein is CASKGTDTQYF.